Listed below are T cell receptor beta chains from one sample, sequenced in a study of shared clonotypes between healthy human individuals. Generated by immunoSEQ multiplex PCR, the TCRdb table keeps only in-frame clones and is missing some. The table lists approximately 350,000 clones, 96% of them singletons. Source material: memory CD8+ T cells sorted from blood. These receptors came from a man aged 30-40 years in good health. Each CDR3 is given with its conserved first and last residue. D genes are given only for firm matches. Expanded clones get a size class; other rows say once, few or many, or leave the size out.

TRBJ1-2,NA,NA,TRBV27,13,CASSWAVNYGYTF,TGTGCCAGCAGTTGGGCCGTTAACTATGGCTACACCTTC
TRBJ2-3,NA,once,TRBV27,15,CASSLSSGPTDTQYF,TGTGCCAGCAGTTTATCGTCCGGCCCCACAGATACGCAGTATTTT
TRBJ2-1,NA,NA,TRBV10-3,11,CAINPRNEQFF,TGTGCCATCAATCCCAGAAATGAGCAGTTCTTC
TRBJ2-7,TRBD2,once,TRBV5-1,15,CASSFKTSAAYEQYF,TGCGCCAGCAGCTTTAAAACTAGCGCAGCCTACGAGCAGTACTTC
TRBJ2-5,TRBD1,NA,TRBV7-9,16,CASSLGDRGFGETQYF,TGTGCCAGCAGCTTAGGGGACAGGGGGTTTGGAGAGACCCAGTACTTC
TRBJ1-3,NA,NA,TRBV5-8,10,CASSGNTIYF,TGTGCCAGCAGTGGAAACACCATATATTTT
TRBJ2-2,TRBD2,NA,TRBV5-6,17,CASSLGTSAFYTGELFF,TGTGCCAGCAGCCTAGGGACTAGCGCCTTTTACACCGGGGAGCTGTTTTTT
TRBJ1-5,TRBD1,NA,TRBV15,13,CATSPSGGEPQHF,TGTGCCACCAGTCCCTCAGGGGGGGAGCCCCAGCATTTT
TRBJ2-7,NA,NA,TRBV28,16,CASSLFMIRQPYEQYF,TGTGCCAGCAGTTTATTCATGATCCGACAGCCATACGAGCAGTACTTC
TRBJ1-1,TRBD1,NA,TRBV30,15,CAWSVAGTVNTEAFF,TGTGCCTGGAGTGTAGCCGGGACAGTGAACACTGAAGCTTTCTTT
TRBJ2-7,TRBD1,once,TRBV23-1,17,CASTQHWDTGTAYEQYF,TGCGCCAGCACCCAACACTGGGATACCGGGACAGCCTACGAGCAGTACTTC